This is a list of T cell receptor beta chains from one sample in a study of blood T cells in healthy people across ages. Via MiXCR, TCRdb re-called the 5' RACE reads, giving one row per CDR3 protein. The data contain 1.4 million to 1.5 million distinct CDR3 sequences, roughly 40% of them singletons. The sample was blood. All receptors come from a woman aged 18-29 years in good health. Both conserved end residues are part of each CDR3. A D gene is named only where the DNA matches it firmly. Not every row has a clone size; where given, it reads once, few, many or a size class.

>TRBJ2-6|TRBV9|.|TRBD1
CASSPWTGIVSGANVLTF
TGTGCCAGCAGCCCATGGACAGGGATCGTGTCTGGGGCCAACGTCCTGACTTTC
>TRBJ2-7|TRBV6-2/TRBV6-3|.|.
CASRSLRALSSYEQYF
TGTGCCAGCAGGTCCCTTCGGGCGTTGAGCTCCTACGAGCAGTACTTC
>TRBJ2-7|TRBV20-1|few|TRBD1
CSAPQGRIGEQYF
TGCAGTGCGCCACAGGGGCGGATCGGCGAGCAGTACTTC
>TRBJ1-4|TRBV5-1|.|TRBD1
CASSTGQGRSNEKLFF
TGCGCCAGCAGCACCGGACAGGGGCGGTCTAATGAAAAACTGTTTTTT
>TRBJ2-7|TRBV10-1|.|.
CASSDRGWDEQYF
TGCGCCAGCAGTGACAGGGGATGGGACGAGCAGTACTTC
>TRBJ2-7|TRBV18|.|.
CASSPTSKTPYEQYF
TGTGCCAGCTCACCTACTTCGAAAACTCCTTACGAGCAGTACTTC
>TRBJ1-2|TRBV3-1|.|TRBD1
CASSQGTGGLGYTF
TGTGCCAGCAGCCAAGGGACAGGGGGCCTTGGCTACACCTTC
>TRBJ2-1|TRBV25-1|.|TRBD2
CASSAWGGTGNEQFF
TGTGCCAGCAGTGCTTGGGGGGGAACGGGAAATGAGCAGTTCTTC
>TRBJ2-5|TRBV7-9|few|TRBD2
CASLLAGETQYF
TGTGCCAGCCTTCTAGCGGGAGAGACCCAGTACTTC
>TRBJ2-3|TRBV7-9|.|.
CASSPPEDREGTDTQYF
TGTGCCAGCAGCCCTCCTGAGGACAGGGAGGGAACAGATACGCAGTATTTT
>TRBJ2-7|TRBV21-1|few|.
CASSKSDGGKAQYF
TGTGCCAGCAGCAAAAGTGACGGGGGCAAAGCGCAGTACTTC
>TRBJ2-5|TRBV7-2|many|.
CASNRAVGETQYF
TGTGCCAGCAACCGAGCGGTTGGGGAGACCCAGTACTTC
>TRBJ1-1|TRBV7-9|.|TRBD1
CASSLARKGTVNTEAFF
TGTGCCAGCAGCTTAGCGAGGAAAGGGACAGTGAACACTGAAGCTTTCTTT
>TRBJ1-6|TRBV28|.|TRBD1
CASSRGQGYSPLHF
TGTGCCAGCAGTCGAGGACAGGGATATTCACCCCTCCACTTT
>TRBJ1-1|TRBV9|few|.
CASSLEGRRAFF
TGTGCCAGCAGCTTAGAGGGCCGGAGGGCTTTCTTT
>TRBJ1-1|TRBV11-2|.|TRBD1
CAGSETGGTEAFF
TGTGCCGGCAGCGAAACAGGGGGCACTGAAGCTTTCTTT
>TRBJ2-5|TRBV6-1|.|.
CASISPGTQETQYF
TGTGCCAGCATTTCCCCGGGCACCCAAGAGACCCAGTACTTC
>TRBJ1-2|TRBV5-6|few|.
CASSFTASVGYTF
TGTGCCAGCAGCTTCACCGCCAGCGTGGGCTACACCTTC
>TRBJ2-2|TRBV7-6|.|.
CASSPNPQLNTGELFF
TGTGCCAGCAGCCCCAACCCACAACTGAACACCGGGGAGCTGTTTTTT
>TRBJ2-2|TRBV6-2/TRBV6-3|.|TRBD2
CASNPPWRETANTGELFF
TGTGCCAGCAACCCACCTTGGCGGGAGACCGCGAACACCGGGGAGCTGTTTTTT
>TRBJ1-1|TRBV6-4|.|.
CNTDRPNTEAFF
TGTAATACTGACAGGCCCAACACTGAAGCTTTCTTT
>TRBJ1-6|TRBV24-1|.|TRBD1
CATRGQGSSPLHF
TGTGCCACCAGGGGACAGGGGAGCTCACCCCTCCACTTT
>TRBJ2-1|TRBV7-3|few|.
CASSPRKSSYNEQFF
TGTGCCAGCAGTCCCCGGAAGAGCTCCTACAATGAGCAGTTCTTC
>TRBJ1-2|TRBV2|few|.
CASSEVGPAYTF
TGTGCCAGCAGTGAAGTGGGGCCAGCCTACACCTTC
>TRBJ1-5|TRBV3-1|few|.
CASSSGQPGQPQHF
TGTGCCAGCAGCTCTGGACAGCCTGGTCAGCCCCAGCATTTT
>TRBJ1-4|TRBV7-2|.|.
CASSSGALLGEKLFF
TGTGCCAGCAGTTCCGGGGCCCTACTAGGGGAAAAACTGTTTTTT
>TRBJ2-3|TRBV20-1|.|.
CSARDPGVGVTDTQYF
TGCAGTGCTAGAGATCCTGGGGTCGGGGTAACAGATACGCAGTATTTT
>TRBJ2-3|TRBV5-1|.|TRBD2
CASSLTGTTHTDTQYF
TGCGCCAGCAGCTTGACCGGGACTACTCACACAGATACGCAGTATTTT
>TRBJ2-7|TRBV3-1|few|.
CASSQSLRGDFAYEQYF
TGTGCCAGCAGCCAGAGTCTGAGGGGGGACTTTGCCTACGAGCAGTACTTC